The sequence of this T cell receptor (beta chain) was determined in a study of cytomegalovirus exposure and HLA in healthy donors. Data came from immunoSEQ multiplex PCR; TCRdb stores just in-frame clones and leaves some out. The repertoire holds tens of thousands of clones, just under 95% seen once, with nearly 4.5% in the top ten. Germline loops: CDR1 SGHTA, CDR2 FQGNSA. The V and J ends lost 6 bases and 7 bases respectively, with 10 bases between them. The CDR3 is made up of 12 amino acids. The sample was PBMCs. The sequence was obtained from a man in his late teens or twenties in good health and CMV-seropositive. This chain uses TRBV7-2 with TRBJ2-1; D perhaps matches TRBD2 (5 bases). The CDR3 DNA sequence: TGTGCCAGCAGATCTAGGGAGAATGAGCAGTTCTTC. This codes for CASRSRENEQFF.